This passage covers 24 T cell receptor beta chains from one sample sequenced in a study of blood T cell repertoires in COVID-19 (dated by TCRdb to the early 2020s). Library creation used the immunoSEQ multiplex PCR assay. Held by TCRdb, this immuneACCESS table contains in-frame sequences only and omits some clones. Under half of the omission traces to an unresolved V gene where checked; the cause of the rest is unknown. This sample comprises 150,000 to 200,000 clones, around nine tenths of them detected only once. Around a tenth of the sample is in the top ten clones. Sequencing was carried out using peripheral blood. These TCRs come from a woman in her 70s with COVID-19, enrolled during active disease.

This clone has just one count. The rearrangement uses TRBV11-2 and TRBJ2-7, with a weak D call TRBD2 (5 bases). Deletions cut 5 bases from V and 2 bases from J, with 10 bases between. Germline V gives CDR1 SGHAT, CDR2 FQNNGV. This CDR3 has 13 amino acids. The CDR3 DNA follows: TGTGCCAGCAGCGTGGACGGGACCTACGAGCAGTACTTC. This encodes CASSVDGTYEQYF.

CDR3 loop: CASSESIIGAQPQHF. DNA for the CDR3: TGCGCCAGCAGTGAGTCGATCATAGGGGCTCAGCCCCAGCATTTT. J is TRBJ1-5 and V is TRBV10-2; D perhaps matches TRBD1 (5 bases). V gave up 0 bases and J gave up 6 bases, with 12 bases separating them. Per germline, CDR1 WSHSY and CDR2 SAAADI. CDR3 length: 15 residues.

This clone has more than one count but fewer than ten. The V gene is TRBV5-4, the J gene TRBJ2-7, with D perhaps TRBD1 (5 bases). Trimming left V 4 bases short and J 8 bases short, with 19 bases between. Germline V lookup: CDR1 SGHNT, CDR2 YYREEE (reference sequence). CDR3 length: 14 residues. CDR3: CASSRGDSAKQQYF. The DNA of the CDR3 is TGTGCCAGCAGCCGAGGCGACAGCGCCAAGCAGCAGTACTTC.

This chain connects TRBV28 to TRBJ2-5; 8 nucleotides line up with TRBD2. Germline assignment: CDR1 MDHEN and CDR2 SYDVKM. The CDR3 totals 16 residues. With 2 bases clipped from V and 3 bases from J, the junction kept 8 bases outside the gene matches. The CDR3 DNA follows: TGTGCCAGCAGTTTACAGGAGGGACTAGGGGAAGAGACCCAGTACTTC. Translation gives CASSLQEGLGEETQYF.

The V call is TRBV11-3, the J call TRBJ1-2; 9 bases are a match to TRBD1. The germline V gene encodes CDR1 SGHNT and CDR2 YENEEA. The J segment lost 2 bases and the V segment lost 3 bases, leaving 4 bases of the junction unmatched. This CDR3 is built from 15 residues. The CDR3 region has the DNA TGTGCCAGCAGCTTCCGGGACAGGGCCAACTATGGCTACACCTTC. Amino acids: CASSFRDRANYGYTF.

Comment on this clone: The identical CDR3 is also encoded by other nucleotide sequences in the sample. V and J are TRBV11-2 and TRBJ1-2; 8 bases align to TRBD1. The germline V gene encodes CDR1 SGHAT and CDR2 FQNNGV. V shed 6 bases and J 3 bases; nucleotides not matched to a gene: 3. The CDR3 loop spans 13 amino acids. The CDR3 protein is CASSPGQDYGYTF. The CDR3 nucleotides read TGTGCCAGCAGTCCGGGACAGGACTATGGCTACACCTTC.

The rearrangement uses TRBV3-1 (or the pseudogene TRBV3-2) and TRBJ2-7, with 10 bases matching TRBD1. Germline loops: CDR1 LGHDT, CDR2 YNNKEL (reference sequence). CDR3 size: 14 residues. V gave up 6 bases and J gave up 6 bases; unmatched junction bases: 8. CDR3 nucleotides: TGTGCCAGCAGGTCCGGGACAGGGGTCGGCGAGCAGTACTTC. Its translation: CASRSGTGVGEQYF.

V usage is TRBV29-1 and J usage is TRBJ1-2, with D perhaps TRBD1 (6 bases). This CDR3 contains 12 residues. V shed 5 bases and J shed 4 bases, with 11 bases lying between them. The germline V gene encodes CDR1 SQVTM and CDR2 ANQGSEA. CDR3 bases: TGCAGCGTTTTAGGACAGAGCTATGGCTACACCTTC. Protein: CSVLGQSYGYTF.

CDR3 residues: CASSPRTGIWSGYTF. The CDR3 bases are TGTGCCAGCAGCCCCCGGACAGGGATTTGGAGTGGCTACACCTTC. V gene TRBV11-2 combines with J gene TRBJ1-2; TRBD1 matches 8 bases. With 5 bases clipped from V and 7 bases from J, the junction kept 12 bases outside the gene matches. The CDR3 is made up of 15 amino acids. From germline, CDR1 is SGHAT and CDR2 FQNNGV.

The chain uses TRBV7-2 and TRBJ2-2; 9 nucleotides align to TRBD2. This CDR3 region has 16 residues. J lost 5 bases, V lost 3 bases, and 7 bases had no gene match. Germline assignment: CDR1 SGHTA and CDR2 FQGNSA. The CDR3 protein is CASSLNSGGGTGELFF. CDR3 sequence (DNA): TGTGCCAGCAGCTTGAATAGCGGGGGAGGTACCGGGGAGCTGTTTTTT.

J is TRBJ2-1 and V is TRBV11-3, with 8 bases identical to TRBD1. Trimming removed 5 bases from V and 7 bases from J; junction bases left unmatched: 10. Germline V CDR1 and CDR2: SGHNT, YENEEA. This CDR3 region has 15 residues. The CDR3 region is CASSPGQGGINEQFF. CDR3 DNA sequence: TGTGCCAGCAGCCCAGGACAGGGAGGAATAAATGAGCAGTTCTTC.

This chain joins TRBV5-6 and TRBJ1-5, with D uncertain. V gave up 3 bases and J gave up 0 bases, with 10 bases separating them. The germline CDR1 and CDR2 sequences are SGHDT and YYEEEE. The CDR3 spans 15 residues. The CDR3 DNA reads TGTGCCAGCAGCTATATCGGTACTAGCAATCAGCCCCAGCATTTT. Its protein is CASSYIGTSNQPQHF. The full variable domain, rest sourced from reference TRBV5-6 and TRBJ1-5, is DAGVTQSPTHLIKTRGQQVTLRCSPKSGHDTVSWYQQALGQGPQFIFQYYEEEERQRGNFPDRFSGHQFPNYSSELNVNALLLGDSALYLCASSYIGTSNQPQHFGDGTRLSIL.

The chain couples TRBV5-1 to TRBJ2-3; 10 nucleotides line up with TRBD2. The CDR3 is 16 residues long. Per germline, CDR1 SGHRS and CDR2 YFSETQ. With 5 bases clipped from V and 3 bases from J, the junction kept 9 bases outside the gene matches. The chain's CDR3 is CASSRVAGGTTDTQYF. For the CDR3, the DNA is TGCGCCAGCAGTCGAGTAGCGGGGGGAACAACAGATACGCAGTATTTT.

This chain uses TRBV7-9 with TRBJ1-2; TRBD1 might be the D (5 bases). V gave up 5 bases and J gave up 4 bases, with 11 bases separating them. This CDR3 comprises 13 residues. In germline, CDR1 is SEHNR, CDR2 FQNEAQ (reference sequence). The chain's CDR3 is CASSLTVSYGYTF. The CDR3 DNA sequence: TGTGCCAGCAGCCTGACAGTCTCCTATGGCTACACCTTC.

V and J are TRBV6-5 and TRBJ1-2; no definite D call. This CDR3 is 15 amino acids long. The ends were cut back, 0 bases at V and 3 bases at J, with 11 bases in the middle. The germline CDR1 and CDR2 sequences are MNHEY and SVGAGI. CDR3 protein: CASSYSVGVDYGYTF. Here the CDR3 DNA reads TGTGCCAGCAGTTACTCGGTGGGAGTGGACTATGGCTACACCTTC.

This chain connects TRBV2 to TRBJ2-7; 7 positions agree with TRBD2. Trimming cost V 6 bases and J 1 base; bases outside gene matches: 3. From germline, CDR1 is SNHLY and CDR2 FYNNEI. CDR3 length: 13 amino acids. DNA for the CDR3: TGTGCCAGCAGGGCTAGCGGATCCTACGAGCAGTACTTC. Its translation is CASRASGSYEQYF.

The genes are TRBV7-6 and TRBJ1-2; 10 bases map to TRBD1. Looked up from germline, CDR1 is SGHVS and CDR2 is FNYEAQ. The CDR3 sequence is 14 residues long. The J segment lost 6 bases and the V segment lost 1 base, leaving 2 bases of the junction unmatched. CDR3 sequence: CASSLGQGADGYTF. CDR3 DNA sequence: TGTGCCAGCAGCTTAGGACAGGGGGCGGATGGCTACACCTTC.

The chain has TRBV25-1 and TRBJ2-5; tentative D call: TRBD2 (6 bases). The V gene's germline CDR1 is MGHDK and CDR2 SYGVNS. With 1 base removed from V and 5 bases from J, the gap between germline ends came to 14 bases. The CDR3 loop spans 15 amino acids. CDR3 sequence reads: CASSEFGGNWETQYF. The CDR3 nucleotides read TGTGCCAGCAGTGAATTTGGAGGGAATTGGGAGACCCAGTACTTC.

The rearrangement joins TRBV20-1 to TRBJ1-3; D unresolved. Germline V CDR1 and CDR2: DFQATT, SNEGSKA (reference sequence). V was cut by 3 bases and J by 0 bases, with 12 bases left in between. The CDR3 covers 15 residues. The CDR3 sequence is CSASTPQHSGNTIYF. As DNA, the CDR3 is TGCAGTGCTAGTACCCCACAGCACTCTGGAAACACCATATATTTT.

The chain is built from TRBV4-2 and TRBJ2-7, with TRBD2 identical over 11 bases. Looked up from germline, CDR1 is LGHNA and CDR2 is YNFKEQ. The CDR3 length is 17 residues. V gave up 1 base and J gave up 2 bases; unmatched junction bases: 7. The chain's CDR3 is CASSQAASGGTTYEQYF. The CDR3 DNA reads TGTGCCAGCAGCCAAGCGGCTAGCGGGGGGACGACCTACGAGCAGTACTTC.

This clone was found once. The chain is built from TRBV18 and TRBJ2-7, with 8 positions matching TRBD1. Germline V gives CDR1 KGHSH, CDR2 LQKENI. The CDR3 length is 16 residues. The ends lost 6 bases at V and 0 bases at J; junction bases unmatched: 10. CDR3 sequence (DNA): TGTGCCAGCTCCACCATCCGGACAGGGTACTCCTACGAGCAGTACTTC. This codes for CASSTIRTGYSYEQYF.

V and J are TRBV7-2 and TRBJ1-5; 8 bases match TRBD1. J gave up 3 bases and V 5 bases, and 6 bases lay outside the gene matches. This CDR3 has 15 residues. The germline CDR1 and CDR2 sequences are SGHTA and FQGNSA. CDR3: CASSLTGVTNQPQHF. CDR3 DNA sequence: TGTGCCAGCAGCCTGACAGGGGTTACCAATCAGCCCCAGCATTTT.

This clone was seen just once. This sequence joins TRBV5-1 and TRBJ2-3; 8 bases align to TRBD2. Trimming at V came to 7 bases and at J to 1 base, leaving 8 bases not matched to a gene. Germline-derived CDR1 and CDR2 are SGHRS and YFSETQ. The CDR3 is 15 amino acids. The CDR3 DNA sequence: TGCGCCAGCGCCCCGGGGGGGGCCGGCACAGATACGCAGTATTTT. Protein sequence: CASAPGGAGTDTQYF. Drawing the rest from reference TRBV5-1 and TRBJ2-3, the complete variable domain is KAGVTQTPRYLIKTRGQQVTLSCSPISGHRSVSWYQQTPGQGLQFLFEYFSETQRNKGNFPGRFSGRQFSNSRSEMNVSTLELGDSALYLCASAPGGAGTDTQYFGPGTRLTVL.

The chain has TRBV2 and TRBJ1-6, with D unresolved. Germline CDR1 reads SNHLY; CDR2 reads FYNNEI. This CDR3 contains 11 residues. V was cut by 9 bases and J by 5 bases, with 5 bases left in between. CDR3 amino acids: CASFNNSPLHF. The CDR3 nucleotides read TGTGCCAGTTTCAATAATTCACCCCTCCACTTT.